Below are 7 T cell receptor beta chains sequenced from a single sample in a study of blood T cell repertoires in COVID-19. Measured with immunoSEQ multiplex PCR; TCRdb has only the in-frame clones, and not every one. The sample consists of a few hundred thousand clones, around 85% of them appearing once. What was sequenced was PBMCs or T cells enriched from blood (not recorded which). These receptors were taken from a woman aged 25-40 years who had recovered from COVID-19.

This rearrangement joins TRBV5-1 to TRBJ1-5; a weak D match, TRBD1 (6 bases). CDR3 size: 14 residues. Per germline, CDR1 SGHRS and CDR2 YFSETQ. Trimming removed 8 bases at V and 1 base at J, with 13 bases between. CDR3 residues: CASRTDTSNQPQHF. In nucleotides, the CDR3 is TGCGCCAGTAGGACAGATACAAGCAATCAGCCCCAGCATTTT.

This chain links TRBV10-3 with TRBJ1-2; 10 positions agree with TRBD1. This CDR3 contains 16 residues. The trim removed 4 bases at V and 8 bases at J, leaving 13 bases unmatched. Germline V gene data show CDR1 as ENHRY and CDR2 as SYGVKD. The CDR3 here is CAISGGQGNGQAGYTF. The DNA of the CDR3 is TGTGCCATCAGTGGGGGACAGGGGAACGGTCAAGCGGGCTACACCTTC.

The J gene is TRBJ1-2, the V gene TRBV6-5; 8 nucleotides agree with TRBD1. The CDR3 consists of 14 residues. Trimming took 6 bases from V and 8 from J; bases not matched to a gene: 11. Germline V gene data show CDR1 as MNHEY and CDR2 as SVGAGI. CDR3 bases: TGTGCCAGCAGAATGATCCGGACAGGGTACGGCTACACCTTC. Protein sequence: CASRMIRTGYGYTF.

The chain couples TRBV11-2 to TRBJ2-7, with D possibly TRBD2 on 5 matching bases. The V end lost 0 bases, the J end lost 2 bases, and 11 bases lay between the germline ends. The CDR3 sequence is 15 residues long. Germline lookup yields CDR1 SGHAT and CDR2 FQNNGV. The CDR3 DNA reads as TGTGCCAGCAGCTTAGACGGAGGTTGGGCCTACGAGCAGTACTTC. Translation: CASSLDGGWAYEQYF.

The chain has TRBV6-2 or TRBV6-3 and TRBJ1-2; 7 nucleotides match TRBD1. Germline V CDR1 and CDR2: MNHEY, SVGEGT. V was clipped by 2 bases and J by 8 bases; unmatched bases: 5. This CDR3 contains 13 residues. CDR3 nucleotides: TGTGCCAGCAGTTACGAGGGGGCGAGGGGCTACACCTTC. Translated, it gives CASSYEGARGYTF.

The J gene is TRBJ2-5, the V gene TRBV30, with a possible D match to TRBD2 (5 bases). Germline CDR1 is GTSNPN and CDR2 is SVGIG (reference sequence). CDR3 length: 14 amino acids. V lost 0 bases to trimming and J lost 0 bases, with 8 bases between them. The CDR3: CAWSVGGYQETQYF. The CDR3 region has the DNA TGTGCCTGGAGTGTCGGCGGGTACCAAGAGACCCAGTACTTC.

The chain employs TRBV14 and TRBJ1-1; 9 positions agree with TRBD1. V trimming: 4 bases; J trimming: 4 bases; junction bases outside the gene matches: 10. Germline loops: CDR1 SGHDN, CDR2 FVKESK. CDR3 length equals 16 residues. The CDR3: CASSRTGGALGTEAFF. In DNA form, the CDR3 reads TGTGCCAGCAGCCGTACAGGGGGCGCTTTGGGCACTGAAGCTTTCTTT.